This T cell receptor beta chain was sequenced during a study of T cells after yellow fever vaccination. Study overall: Preparation of the low-cell-number fractions used SMART-Seq v4 Ultra Low Input. Findings of the study overall: CD4 and CD8 compartments shared a small share of clonotypes.

TCRdb re-analysed the 5' RACE reads in MiXCR, keeping a single row per CDR3 protein. The table lists fewer than 450,000 distinct CDR3 sequences, 7% to 9% of them singletons. Details on this clonotype: No antigen is known for it.

The ends were cut back, 4 bases at V and 2 bases at J, with 18 bases in the middle. The CDR3 is made up of 16 amino acids. Looked up from germline, CDR1 is SGHRS and CDR2 is YFSETQ. This clonotype originated in a man younger than 35 who received the YFV17D yellow fever vaccine. The specimen comprised PBMCs, sampled more than 35 days after the first yellow fever vaccination. J is TRBJ2-5 and V is TRBV5-1; TRBD2 might be the D (6 bases). This chain's CDR3 is CASSPFGRGGQETQYF. The CDR3 DNA is TGCGCCAGCAGCCCCTTTGGCAGAGGAGGGCAAGAGACCCAGTACTTC.